This TCR beta chain is from a study of T cells after posttransplantation cyclophosphamide. Details on this clone: Its target is not known.

Notes on the study in general: Tissue-infiltrating T cells from skin or gut overlapped little with blood T cells.

The assay was immunoSEQ multiplex PCR, and TCRdb's table has in-frame clones only and misses some. The sample shows about 28,000 clones, roughly 85% of them seen only once. Germline CDR1 reads LNHDA; CDR2 reads SQIVND (reference sequence). V lost 7 bases and J 10 bases, leaving 14 bases between the germline ends. CDR3 size: 13 residues. This chain connects TRBV19 to TRBJ1-6, with D tentatively TRBD1 (5 bases). Material for sequencing was PBMCs. This clonotype originated in a man aged 45-65 years. Written as DNA, the CDR3 is TGTGCCAGTACTGACGGTAACAGGTCACCCCTCCACTTT. Translating gives CASTDGNRSPLHF.